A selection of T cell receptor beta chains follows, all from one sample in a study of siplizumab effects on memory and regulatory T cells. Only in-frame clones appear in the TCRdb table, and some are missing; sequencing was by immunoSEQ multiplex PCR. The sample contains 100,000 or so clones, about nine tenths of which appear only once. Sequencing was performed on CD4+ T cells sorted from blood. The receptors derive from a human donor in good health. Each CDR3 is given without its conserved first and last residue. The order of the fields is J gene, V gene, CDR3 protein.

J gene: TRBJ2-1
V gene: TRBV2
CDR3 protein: ASTLTSGAVNEQF

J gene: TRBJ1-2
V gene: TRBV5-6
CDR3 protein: ASTTLVVPYGYT

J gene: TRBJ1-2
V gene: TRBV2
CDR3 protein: ASGTANNYGYT

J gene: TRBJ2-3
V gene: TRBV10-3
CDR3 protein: AIGGLAGSTDTQY

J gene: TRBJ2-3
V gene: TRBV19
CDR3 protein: ASSRLASTDTQY

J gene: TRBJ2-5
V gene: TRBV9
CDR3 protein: ASSSAGGLRETQY

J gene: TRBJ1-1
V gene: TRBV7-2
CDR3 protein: ASSLGQNTEAF

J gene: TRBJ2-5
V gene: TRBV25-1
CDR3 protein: ASSPLGGRWETQY

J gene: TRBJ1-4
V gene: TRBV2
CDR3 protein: ASSDRGEKLF

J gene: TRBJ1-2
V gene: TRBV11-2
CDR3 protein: ASSRDRANYGYT

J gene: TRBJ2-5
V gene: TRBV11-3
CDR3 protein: ASSVSGGNQETQY

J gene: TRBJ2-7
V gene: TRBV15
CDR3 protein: ATSRAGTANSYEQY

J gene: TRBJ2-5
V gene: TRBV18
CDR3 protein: ASSPGLQETQY

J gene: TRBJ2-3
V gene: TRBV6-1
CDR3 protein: ASSRQHSTDTQY

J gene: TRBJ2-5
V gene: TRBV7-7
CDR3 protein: ASSGTEGETQY

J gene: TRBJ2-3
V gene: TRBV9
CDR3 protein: ASSARRGLTDTQY

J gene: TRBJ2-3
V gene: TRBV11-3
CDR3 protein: ASSLGRVAGENTDTQY

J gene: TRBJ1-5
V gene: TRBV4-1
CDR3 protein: ASSQEKGSTSNQPQH

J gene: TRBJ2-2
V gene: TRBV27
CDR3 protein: ASKGLNTGELF

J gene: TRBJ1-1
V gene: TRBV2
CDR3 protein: ASSERQGGAEAF

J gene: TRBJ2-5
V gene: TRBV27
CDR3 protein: ASSPRAGETQY

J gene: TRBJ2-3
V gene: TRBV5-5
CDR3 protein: ASSLAGLGTDTQY

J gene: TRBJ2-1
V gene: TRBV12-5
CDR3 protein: ASGLLVDEQF

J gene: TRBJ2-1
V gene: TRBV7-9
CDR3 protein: ASSLLPGGRNEQF

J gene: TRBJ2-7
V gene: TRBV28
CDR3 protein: ASSLFFRGQGSYEQY

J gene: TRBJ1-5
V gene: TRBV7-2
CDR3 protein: ASSVSLNQPQH

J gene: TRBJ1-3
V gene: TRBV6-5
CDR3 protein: ASRPPLRSHTIY

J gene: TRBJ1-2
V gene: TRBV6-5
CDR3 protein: ASNQLIYGYT

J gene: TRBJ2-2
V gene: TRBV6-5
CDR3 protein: ASRSSGVTTGELF

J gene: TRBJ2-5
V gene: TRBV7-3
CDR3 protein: ASSSLPQETQY

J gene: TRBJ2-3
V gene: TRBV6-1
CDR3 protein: ASSEEGDGTDTQY

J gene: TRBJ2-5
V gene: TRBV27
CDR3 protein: ASSLKTGQLVGTQY

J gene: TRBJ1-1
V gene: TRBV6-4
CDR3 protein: ASSIQANTEAF

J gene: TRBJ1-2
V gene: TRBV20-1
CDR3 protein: SARDEGPYT

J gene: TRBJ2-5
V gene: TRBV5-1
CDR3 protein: ASSSGAGTSWETQY

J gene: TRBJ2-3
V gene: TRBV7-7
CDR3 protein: ASSLDTSGGADTQY

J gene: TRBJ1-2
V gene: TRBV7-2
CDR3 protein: ASSLGPSGNYGYT

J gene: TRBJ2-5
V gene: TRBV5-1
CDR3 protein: ASSFSGGAQETQY

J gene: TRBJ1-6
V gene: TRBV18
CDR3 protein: ASSPEGSTYNSPLH

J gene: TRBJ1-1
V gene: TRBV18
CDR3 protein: ASSLPWREAF

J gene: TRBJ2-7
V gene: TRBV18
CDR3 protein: ASSLQGIGQY

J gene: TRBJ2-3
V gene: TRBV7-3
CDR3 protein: ASSSGLPSDTQY

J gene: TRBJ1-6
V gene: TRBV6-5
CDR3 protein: ASSYDETANSPLH

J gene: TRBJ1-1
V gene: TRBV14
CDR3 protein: ASSHLGGDTEAF

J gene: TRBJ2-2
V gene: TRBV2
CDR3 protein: ASSGEVGNGGELF

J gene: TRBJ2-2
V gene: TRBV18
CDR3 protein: ASSSPPGQGVAGELF

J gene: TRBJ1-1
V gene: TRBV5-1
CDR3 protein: ASSLQENTEAF

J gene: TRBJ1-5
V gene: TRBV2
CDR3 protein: ASTLQGGGQPQH

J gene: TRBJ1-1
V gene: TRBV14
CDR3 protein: ASSQERDTEAF

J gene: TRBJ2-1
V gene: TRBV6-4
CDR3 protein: ASSVGTGDRNEQF

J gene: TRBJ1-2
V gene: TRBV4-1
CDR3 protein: ASSRSRGVQIYGYT

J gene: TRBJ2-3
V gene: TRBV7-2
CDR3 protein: ASSLPRGGPPTPDTQY

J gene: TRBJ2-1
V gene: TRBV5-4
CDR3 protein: ASSLEFYNEQF

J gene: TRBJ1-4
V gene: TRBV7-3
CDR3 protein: ASSLRGQYNEKLF

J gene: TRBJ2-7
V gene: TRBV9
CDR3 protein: ASSAQQGFGEQY

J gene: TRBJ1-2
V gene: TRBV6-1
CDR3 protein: ASSEEGGWNGYT

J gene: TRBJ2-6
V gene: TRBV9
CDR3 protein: ASSESGTSGSGANVLT

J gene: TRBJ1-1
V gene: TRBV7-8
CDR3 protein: ASSPAGRGLNTEAF

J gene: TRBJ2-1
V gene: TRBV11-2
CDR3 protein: ASSLETGANEQF

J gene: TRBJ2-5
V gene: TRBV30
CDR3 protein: AWRLAGGPVETQY